A single sample is the source of the 12 T cell receptor beta chains below, sequenced in a study of T cell responses to AZD1222 COVID-19 vaccine. Profiling relied on immunoSEQ multiplex PCR, and the TCRdb table lists in-frame clones only, not all of them. The sample shows about 120,000 clones, around 90% of them seen only once. The sample in question was peripheral blood, obtained on day 0 of AZD1222 vaccination. The source of these receptors is an adult in good health.

This clone was recorded only once. The rearrangement uses TRBV28 and TRBJ2-2, with 9 bases identical to TRBD1. Losses at the gene ends were 5 bases for V and 2 bases for J; bases not matched to a gene: 6. CDR1 MDHEN and CDR2 SYDVKM come from the germline V gene. The CDR3 sequence is 16 residues long. Here the CDR3 DNA reads TGTGCCAGCAGTCCCGGGACAGGGAAAAACACCGGGGAGCTGTTTTTT. Amino acids: CASSPGTGKNTGELFF. Supplemented by reference TRBV28 and TRBJ2-2, the full variable domain reads DVKVTQSSRYLVKRTGEKVFLECVQDMDHENMFWYRQDPGLGLRLIYFSYDVKMKEKGDIPEGYSVSREKKERFSLILESASTNQTSMYLCASSPGTGKNTGELFFGEGSRLTVL.

The V and J genes are TRBV11-2 and TRBJ1-1; D possibly corresponds to TRBD1 (5 bases). Germline V gene lookup returns CDR1 SGHAT and CDR2 FQNNGV. The CDR3 has 16 residues. The germline V and J ends were trimmed by 5 bases and 3 bases, with 19 bases remaining between them. The CDR3 DNA follows: TGTGCCAGCAGCCCGGACGTTGTCGGAGGGGACACTGAAGCTTTCTTT. Its protein product is CASSPDVVGGDTEAFF.

The rearrangement links TRBV7-2 to TRBJ2-7; 10 positions match TRBD2. The CDR3 is 15 residues long. The V gene end was trimmed by 0 bases and the J gene end by 7 bases; junction bases not matched to a gene: 6. CDR1 is SGHTA, CDR2 FQGNSA, per germline. The DNA for the CDR3 is TGTGCCAGCAGCTTAGCGCTTAGCGGGAGGTCGGAGCAGTACTTC. This encodes CASSLALSGRSEQYF.

This clone was counted a few times. The J gene is TRBJ2-7, the V gene TRBV7-2; D assignment may be TRBD1 or TRBD2 (6 bases each). CDR1 is SGHTA, CDR2 FQGNSA, per germline. Trimming cost V 5 bases and J 9 bases, with 26 bases left between them. CDR3 length: 16 residues. DNA for the CDR3: TGTGCCAGCAGCCTGAACGGAGGGGGGTCCGTCCCGGCGCAGTACTTC. Translated: CASSLNGGGSVPAQYF.

The genes are TRBV19 and TRBJ2-1; 7 nucleotides line up with TRBD1. Germline assignment: CDR1 LNHDA and CDR2 SQIVND (reference sequence). Unmatched junction bases numbered 7, after V lost 1 base and J lost 7 bases. The CDR3 is 15 residues long. The CDR3 nucleotides are TGTGCCAGTAGTATAGTAGGGGGCTCTCTGAATGAGCAGTTCTTC. This encodes CASSIVGGSLNEQFF.

The rearrangement joins TRBV7-3 to TRBJ1-2; 7 nucleotides align to TRBD1. Germline CDR1 is SGHTA and CDR2 is FQGTGA. With 0 bases clipped from V and 6 bases from J, the junction kept 10 bases outside the gene matches. This CDR3 spans 16 amino acids. As DNA, the CDR3 is TGTGCCAGCAGCTTAACGTTCACAGGGGAGAAGGATGGCTACACCTTC. Translation: CASSLTFTGEKDGYTF.

This chain links TRBV6-2 or TRBV6-3 with TRBJ2-7, with D possibly TRBD1 on 6 matching bases. This CDR3 spans 12 amino acids. Trimming cost V 2 bases and J 8 bases, with 10 bases left between them. Germline-derived CDR1 and CDR2 are MNHEY and SVGEGT. The CDR3 is CASSYGTNKQYF. The DNA of the CDR3 is TGTGCCAGCAGTTACGGGACAAACAAGCAGTACTTC.

The chain has TRBV6-2 or TRBV6-3 and TRBJ1-1; TRBD1 is a possible D gene (6 bases). The CDR3 extends over 14 amino acids. V lost 6 bases to trimming and J lost 0 bases, with 11 bases between them. The germline V gene encodes CDR1 MNHEY and CDR2 SVGEGT. The CDR3 loop is CASSKGHLNTEAFF. The CDR3 nucleotides are TGTGCCAGCAGCAAGGGACACTTGAACACTGAAGCTTTCTTT.

CDR3 region: CASNTQGVEGYEQYF. As DNA, the CDR3 is TGCGCCAGCAACACACAGGGGGTAGAGGGCTACGAGCAGTACTTC. This chain connects TRBV5-1 to TRBJ2-7; 8 bases fit TRBD1. CDR1 is SGHRS and CDR2 is YFSETQ in the germline V gene. CDR3 size: 15 residues. V lost 6 bases and J lost 3; bases outside the gene matches: 11.

This sequence joins TRBV28 and TRBJ1-2; D is undetermined. CDR1 and CDR2 (germline): MDHEN, SYDVKM. Between the trimmed V and J ends, which lost 7 bases and 4 bases, there was a span of 13 bases. The CDR3 totals 13 residues. This CDR3 reads CASNPGMGYGYTF. The CDR3 bases are TGTGCCAGCAACCCGGGGATGGGCTATGGCTACACCTTC.

The gene calls are TRBV19 and TRBJ1-2; 8 positions agree with TRBD1. The CDR3 is 15 residues long. V shed 6 bases and J 4 bases; nucleotides not matched to a gene: 10. From germline, CDR1 is LNHDA and CDR2 SQIVND (reference sequence). In DNA, the CDR3 is TGTGCCAGTAGCCCGGACAGGGAGAAGGTCTATGGCTACACCTTC. Protein: CASSPDREKVYGYTF.

This chain connects TRBV6-5 to TRBJ2-7; 15 bases match TRBD2. The J segment lost 7 bases and the V segment lost 6 bases, leaving 7 bases of the junction unmatched. CDR1 is MNHEY, CDR2 SVGAGI, per germline. The CDR3 extends over 15 amino acids. The CDR3 sequence is CASRRTSGRVGEQYF. The DNA of the CDR3 is TGTGCCAGCAGACGGACTAGCGGGAGGGTCGGGGAGCAGTACTTC.